A selection of T cell receptor beta chains follows, all from one sample in a study of lymphopenia after photon versus proton radiotherapy. Measured with immunoSEQ multiplex PCR; TCRdb has only the in-frame clones, and not every one. Among approximately 58,000 clones listed, around 83% were seen once. The specimen was peripheral blood, collected from a patient treated with photon-based radiotherapy. The source is a man between 50 and 59 years old with gastric cancer. Each CDR3 is given with its conserved first and last residue. D genes are given only for firm matches. Where a row states a size, it is once, few, many or the class of an expanded clone; other rows omit it.

>few|TRBV7-3|-|TRBJ2-3
CASSLFGTPSTDTQYF
TGTGCCAGCAGCCTATTCGGGACTCCTAGCACAGATACGCAGTATTTT
>-|TRBV7-2|-|TRBJ2-3
CASSWSTDTQYF
TGTGCCAGCAGTTGGAGCACAGATACGCAGTATTTT
>-|TRBV29-1|-|TRBJ2-3
CSGAGGSDTQYF
TGCAGCGGTGCAGGGGGGTCGGATACGCAGTATTTT
>-|TRBV30|-|TRBJ1-2
CAFRENYGYTF
TGTGCCTTCAGGGAGAACTATGGCTACACCTTC
>-|TRBV12-1|-|TRBJ1-1
CASSFQKGAITEAFF
TGTGCCAGCAGCTTTCAAAAGGGGGCAATCACTGAAGCTTTCTTT
>-|TRBV9|-|TRBJ2-7
CASSVEGTVSYEQYF
TGTGCCAGCAGCGTAGAAGGCACGGTCTCCTACGAGCAGTACTTC
>-|TRBV6-6|-|TRBJ2-7
CASSYSRSSAGVEQYF
TGTGCCAGCAGTTACTCGAGGAGTAGCGCCGGGGTCGAGCAGTACTTC
>-|TRBV2|-|TRBJ2-3
CASSSWGTEADTQYF
TGTGCCAGCAGTTCCTGGGGAACGGAGGCAGATACGCAGTATTTT
>-|TRBV6-5|-|TRBJ1-3
CASSYRPSSGNTIYF
TGTGCCAGCAGTTACCGTCCAAGCTCTGGAAACACCATATATTTT
>-|TRBV28|TRBD1|TRBJ1-5
CASSFLGQSNQPQHF
TGTGCCAGCAGTTTTCTGGGACAGAGTAATCAGCCCCAGCATTTT
>few|TRBV2|-|TRBJ2-7
CASNTLYFYEQYF
TGTGCCAGCAACACCTTATACTTCTACGAGCAGTACTTC
>-|TRBV6-5|-|TRBJ1-2
CASSYQGSYGYTF
TGTGCCAGCAGTTACCAGGGCAGTTATGGCTACACCTTC
>-|TRBV29-1|-|TRBJ1-1
CSVENRGTEAFF
TGCAGCGTTGAAAACCGGGGGACTGAAGCTTTCTTT
>-|TRBV7-2|-|TRBJ2-2
CASSQQWGANTGELFF
TGTGCCAGCAGCCAGCAATGGGGAGCGAACACCGGGGAGCTGTTTTTT
>-|TRBV9|-|TRBJ1-1
CASSGDVGQMNTEAFF
TGTGCCAGCAGCGGAGACGTGGGACAAATGAACACTGAAGCTTTCTTT
>-|TRBV2|-|TRBJ2-3
CASSPGTDTQYF
TGTGCCAGCAGTCCAGGCACAGATACGCAGTATTTT
>-|TRBV30|TRBD1|TRBJ1-2
CAWRSPGQGARDGYTF
TGTGCCTGGAGGAGCCCGGGACAGGGGGCAAGAGATGGCTACACCTTC
>-|TRBV4-1|TRBD2|TRBJ2-7
CASSQDRRASGNYEQYF
TGCGCCAGCAGCCAAGATCGGAGAGCTAGCGGGAACTACGAGCAGTACTTC
>once|TRBV11-3|-|TRBJ2-3
CASSPTASTDTQYF
TGTGCCAGCAGCCCGACAGCAAGCACAGATACGCAGTATTTT
>-|TRBV19|TRBD2|TRBJ2-1
CASSIVLAGGYNEQFF
TGTGCCAGTAGTATAGTCCTAGCGGGAGGGTACAATGAGCAGTTCTTC
>-|TRBV7-2|-|TRBJ1-2
CASSSRQLNYGYTF
TGTGCCAGCAGCTCGCGACAGCTTAACTATGGCTACACCTTC
>-|TRBV10-3|TRBD1|TRBJ1-2
CAITSGRPGTGDYGYTF
TGTGCCATCACCTCCGGGCGCCCCGGGACAGGGGACTATGGCTACACCTTC
>-|TRBV2|TRBD1|TRBJ1-4
CASSTERGQNNEKLFF
TGTGCCAGCAGCACAGAGCGGGGACAGAATAATGAAAAACTGTTTTTT
>-|TRBV29-1|-|TRBJ2-1
CRVPRGTPHNEQFF
TGCAGGGTACCCAGGGGGACTCCCCACAATGAGCAGTTCTTC
>-|TRBV6-1|-|TRBJ1-2
CASIPDSPGGYTF
TGTGCCAGCATCCCCGACTCCCCCGGGGGCTACACCTTC
>-|TRBV11-2|-|TRBJ2-7
CASSLGQSQYF
TGTGCCAGCAGCTTAGGGCAGTCGCAGTACTTC
>-|TRBV2|TRBD2|TRBJ2-1
CASSERTREFDNEQFF
TGTGCCAGCAGTGAACGTACGCGGGAGTTCGACAATGAGCAGTTCTTC
>-|TRBV5-1|-|TRBJ1-2
CASSSETGNYGYTF
TGCGCCAGCAGCTCAGAGACCGGGAATTATGGCTACACCTTC
>-|TRBV18|-|TRBJ1-1
CASSPNSGVDTEAFF
TGTGCCAGCTCACCAAACTCAGGGGTGGACACTGAAGCTTTCTTT
>-|TRBV2|TRBD2|TRBJ2-3
CASRTSGVSTDTQYF
TGTGCCAGCAGAACTAGCGGGGTGAGCACAGATACGCAGTATTTT
>once|TRBV7-6|TRBD1|TRBJ2-5
CASSLTGAETQYF
TGTGCCAGCAGCCTGACAGGGGCTGAGACCCAGTACTTC
>-|TRBV2|-|TRBJ2-2
CASTRGIGTGNTGELFF
TGTGCCAGCACCCGGGGGATAGGGACTGGGAACACCGGGGAGCTGTTTTTT
>-|TRBV7-6|TRBD2|TRBJ2-2
CASSQGLAANTGELFF
TGTGCCAGCAGCCAGGGACTAGCGGCGAACACCGGGGAGCTGTTTTTT
>-|TRBV7-2|-|TRBJ2-1
CASSFGGPSNEQFF
TGTGCCAGCAGCTTTGGAGGTCCTTCCAATGAGCAGTTCTTC
>-|TRBV12-5|-|TRBJ1-5
CASGLSTNKTYSNQPQHF
TGTGCTAGTGGTTTATCGACGAATAAAACGTATAGCAATCAGCCCCAGCATTTT